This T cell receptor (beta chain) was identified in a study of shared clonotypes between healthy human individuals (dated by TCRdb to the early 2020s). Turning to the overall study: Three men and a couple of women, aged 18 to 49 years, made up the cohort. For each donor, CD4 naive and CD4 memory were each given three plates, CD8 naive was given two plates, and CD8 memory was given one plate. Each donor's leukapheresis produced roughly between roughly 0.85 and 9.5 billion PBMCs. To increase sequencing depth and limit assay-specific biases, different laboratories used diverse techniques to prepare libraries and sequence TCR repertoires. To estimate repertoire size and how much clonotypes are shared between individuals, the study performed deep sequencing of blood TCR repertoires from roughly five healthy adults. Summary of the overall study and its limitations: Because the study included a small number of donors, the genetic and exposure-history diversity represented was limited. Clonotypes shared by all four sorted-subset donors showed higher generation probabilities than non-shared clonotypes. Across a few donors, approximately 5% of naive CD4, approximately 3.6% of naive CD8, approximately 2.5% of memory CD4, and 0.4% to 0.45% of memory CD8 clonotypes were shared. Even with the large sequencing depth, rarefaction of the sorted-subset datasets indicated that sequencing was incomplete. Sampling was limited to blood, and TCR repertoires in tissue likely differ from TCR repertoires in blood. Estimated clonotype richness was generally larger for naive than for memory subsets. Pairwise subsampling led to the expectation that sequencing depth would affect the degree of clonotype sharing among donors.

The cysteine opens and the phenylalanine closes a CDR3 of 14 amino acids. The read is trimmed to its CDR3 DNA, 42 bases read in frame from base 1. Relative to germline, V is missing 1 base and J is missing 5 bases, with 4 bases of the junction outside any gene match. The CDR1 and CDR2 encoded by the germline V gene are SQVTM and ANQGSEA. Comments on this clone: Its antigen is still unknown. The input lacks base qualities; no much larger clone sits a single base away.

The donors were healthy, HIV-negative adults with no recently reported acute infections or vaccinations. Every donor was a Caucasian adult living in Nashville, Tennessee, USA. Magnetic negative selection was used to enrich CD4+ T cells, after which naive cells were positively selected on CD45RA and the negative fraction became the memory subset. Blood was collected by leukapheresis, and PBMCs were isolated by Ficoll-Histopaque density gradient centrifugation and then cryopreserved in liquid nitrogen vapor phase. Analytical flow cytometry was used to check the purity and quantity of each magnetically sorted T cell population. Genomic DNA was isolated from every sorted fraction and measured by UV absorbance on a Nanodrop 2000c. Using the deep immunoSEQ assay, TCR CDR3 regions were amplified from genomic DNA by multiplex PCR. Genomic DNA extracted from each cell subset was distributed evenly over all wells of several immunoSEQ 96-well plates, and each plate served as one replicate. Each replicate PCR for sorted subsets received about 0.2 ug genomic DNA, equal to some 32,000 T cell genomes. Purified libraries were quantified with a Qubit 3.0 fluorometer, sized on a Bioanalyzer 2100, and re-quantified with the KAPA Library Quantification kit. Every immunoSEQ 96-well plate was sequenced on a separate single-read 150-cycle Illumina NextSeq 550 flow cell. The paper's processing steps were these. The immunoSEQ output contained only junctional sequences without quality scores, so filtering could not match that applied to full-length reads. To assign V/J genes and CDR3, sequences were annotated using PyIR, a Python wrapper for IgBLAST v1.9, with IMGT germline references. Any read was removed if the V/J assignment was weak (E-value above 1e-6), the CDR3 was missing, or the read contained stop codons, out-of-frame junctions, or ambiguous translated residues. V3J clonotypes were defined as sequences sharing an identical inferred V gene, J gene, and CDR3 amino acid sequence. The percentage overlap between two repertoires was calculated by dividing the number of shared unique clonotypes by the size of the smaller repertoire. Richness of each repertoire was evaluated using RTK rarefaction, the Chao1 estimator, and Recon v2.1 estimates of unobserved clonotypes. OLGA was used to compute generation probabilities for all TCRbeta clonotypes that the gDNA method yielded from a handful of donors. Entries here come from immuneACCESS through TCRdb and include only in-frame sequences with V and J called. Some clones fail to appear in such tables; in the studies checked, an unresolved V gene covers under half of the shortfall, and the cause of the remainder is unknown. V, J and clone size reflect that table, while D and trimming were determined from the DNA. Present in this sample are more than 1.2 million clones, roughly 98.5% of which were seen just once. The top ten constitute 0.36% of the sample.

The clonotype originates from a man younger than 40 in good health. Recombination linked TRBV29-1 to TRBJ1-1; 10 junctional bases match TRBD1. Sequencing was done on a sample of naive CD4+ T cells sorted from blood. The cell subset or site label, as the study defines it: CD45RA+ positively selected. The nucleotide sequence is TGCAGCGTTGAAGGCAGACAGGGGGCAACTGAAGCTTTCTTT. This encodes CSVEGRQGATEAFF.